Described below is a single TCR beta chain sequence and its context. Antigen specificity is unknown. Specified treatment: 19 received Ad26.COV2.S at low or high dose, single or two shots; five or six received placebo; per-sample allocation not given. The samples were gathered on day 63 after the first injection of vaccine or placebo. An Ad26 vector carrying the Wuhan-strain SARS-CoV-2 spike served as the vaccine. This sample stems from a study of Ad26.COV2.S vaccination and SARS-CoV-2 variants. The wider study: As a participant in COV1001, the donor was in the Ad26.COV2.S trial arm. Study-level points and caveats: Total responses of T cells may have been underestimated by the analyses of TCR breadth and depth. People who got the vaccine or the placebo had similar non-spike TCR breadth.

Clones were sequenced by immunoSEQ multiplex PCR, and TCRdb holds only the in-frame ones, with some missing. The table has fewer than 400,000 clones, just over 85% seen once; the top ten hold around 2%. From germline, CDR1 is MNHNS and CDR2 SASEGT. V shed 2 bases and J shed 3 bases, with 17 bases lying between them. The CDR3 sequence is 17 residues long. This sample comprised peripheral blood, obtained in a trial of Ad26.COV2.S vaccine versus placebo. This receptor was obtained from a person aged 18-60 years who received the Ad26.COV2.S COVID-19 vaccine or a placebo. This sequence joins TRBV6-1 and TRBJ1-5, with a possible D match to TRBD1 (6 bases). The CDR3 DNA reads TGTGCCAGCAGTGAAAGGGTCGGCGGGGGCCTCAATCAGCCCCAGCATTTT. Protein sequence: CASSERVGGGLNQPQHF.